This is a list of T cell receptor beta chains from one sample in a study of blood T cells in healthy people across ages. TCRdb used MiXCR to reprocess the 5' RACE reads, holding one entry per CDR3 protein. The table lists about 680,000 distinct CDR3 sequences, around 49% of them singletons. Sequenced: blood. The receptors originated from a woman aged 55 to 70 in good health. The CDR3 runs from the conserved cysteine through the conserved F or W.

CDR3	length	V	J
CASSISGRDTGELFF	15	TRBV5-1	TRBJ2-2
CASSEVKTGLHEQYF	15	TRBV6-1	TRBJ2-7
CASSVASGDPYEQFF	15	TRBV9	TRBJ2-1
CASRSQGQGSSPLHF	15	TRBV28	TRBJ1-6
CASSLVVRDKGVLAKNIQYF	20	TRBV7-2	TRBJ2-4
CASGSTVPPQETQYF	15	TRBV7-8	-
CASSQGGPGELFF	13	TRBV4-3	TRBJ2-2
CASSPGTGGGDYGYTF	16	TRBV12-3/TRBV12-4	TRBJ1-2
CASSLTGTEYNEQFF	15	TRBV5-1	TRBJ2-1
CASSVATGSSYEQYF	15	TRBV2	-
CASSLATGLAGCNEQYF	17	TRBV7-2	TRBJ2-7
CSVEDSGGIGGEQFF	15	TRBV29-1	TRBJ2-1
CSVGFSYSSYEQYF	14	TRBV29-1	TRBJ2-7
CSADRGVGETQYF	13	TRBV29-1	TRBJ2-5
CASRRTVGGEQFF	13	TRBV2	TRBJ2-1
CASSSYGRADHNEQFF	16	TRBV5-1	TRBJ2-1
CASTRQGEETQYF	13	TRBV28	TRBJ2-5
CASSLRGRYRSNTEAFF	17	TRBV5-1	TRBJ1-1
CASSPYRSQETQYF	14	TRBV5-1	TRBJ2-5
CASSEFSDEQYF	12	TRBV25-1	TRBJ2-7
CSATTSTDTQYF	12	TRBV20-1	TRBJ2-3
CASSLRKGVLAKNIQYF	17	TRBV12-3/TRBV12-4	TRBJ2-4
CTSSRGSQETQYF	13	TRBV7-2	TRBJ2-5
CASSPLQDQPQHF	13	TRBV4-2	TRBJ1-5
CASSSGDRQNQPQHF	15	TRBV28	TRBJ1-5
CASSQVIGSSGANVLTF	17	TRBV3-1	TRBJ2-6
CASSATRSGYTF	12	TRBV9	TRBJ1-2
CATTGGSYEQYF	12	TRBV28	TRBJ2-7
CATVDRGGTYEQYF	14	TRBV6-6	TRBJ2-7
CASSYQEEGYGYTF	14	TRBV6-5	TRBJ1-2